These 11 T cell receptor beta chains were sequenced from one sample in a study of human T cells and chemical hapten exposure. TCRdb called the RACE reads again in MiXCR, with one record for every CDR3 protein. The repertoire includes approximately 79,000 distinct CDR3 sequences, 9% to 12% of them detected once, and around 1.5% sits in the top ten. Regarding time point: patch test 1, 2 weeks after DPC sensitization. Treatment given: therapeutic diphenylcyclopropenone sensitization with weekly scalp DPC. This sample comprised whole blood, obtained in connection with sensitization to the hapten diphenylcyclopropenone (DPC). The origin of the receptors is a woman aged 45-65 years with alopecia areata. Some clones in this sample may be carry-over from other donors' samples.

This clonotype has just a few counts. The chain joins TRBV5-1 to TRBJ2-3, with 9 bases fitting TRBD2. The CDR3 is 16 residues long. CDR1 and CDR2 from the germline V gene are SGHRS and YFSETQ. V shed 3 bases, J shed 5 bases, and the junction held 10 bases outside the gene matches. The DNA for the CDR3 is TGCGCCAGCAGCTCGTCAGTAGCGGGAGTGGGAGATACGCAGTATTTT. Translation gives CASSSSVAGVGDTQYF.

The V call is TRBV19, the J call TRBJ2-3, with D perhaps matching TRBD1 (6 bases). CDR1 and CDR2 from the germline V gene are LNHDA and SQIVND (reference sequence). CDR3 length equals 14 residues. V lost 7 bases to trimming and J lost 8 bases, with 19 bases between them. The CDR3 here is CASTPAGAPGTQYF. The DNA of the CDR3 is TGTGCCAGTACCCCGGCAGGGGCCCCGGGTACGCAGTATTTT.

The chain recombines TRBV20-1 with TRBJ2-7; the match to TRBD2 covers 12 bases. The CDR3 totals 16 residues. Germline CDR1 is DFQATT and CDR2 is SNEGSKA (reference sequence). The J segment lost 2 bases and the V segment lost 0 bases, leaving 5 bases of the junction unmatched. CDR3: CSARDLTSGRTYEQYF. The CDR3 DNA is TGCAGTGCTAGAGACCTTACTAGCGGGAGGACCTACGAGCAGTACTTC.

V and J are TRBV7-2 and TRBJ2-1, with 9 bases identical to TRBD2. The CDR3 has 20 amino acids. CDR1 and CDR2 from the germline V gene are SGHTA and FQGNSA. Losses at the gene ends were 2 bases for V and 0 bases for J; bases not matched to a gene: 14. The CDR3 protein is CASSLLGGRATPSSYNEQFF. CDR3 in DNA: TGTGCCAGCAGCTTACTTGGCGGGAGGGCCACGCCCAGCTCCTACAATGAGCAGTTCTTC.

V and J are TRBV11-2 and TRBJ2-1; TRBD1 aligns across 8 bases. Trimming removed 5 bases from V and 10 bases from J; junction bases left unmatched: 13. The germline V gene has CDR1 SGHAT and CDR2 FQNNGV. The CDR3 contains 15 residues. CDR3 bases: TGTGCCAGCAGCCCGGGGACAGGCCCCCTCGGGGAGCAGTTCTTC. The encoded protein is CASSPGTGPLGEQFF. Based on the CDR3 plus reference TRBV11-2 and TRBJ2-1, the full variable domain is EAGVAQSPRYKIIEKRQSVAFWCNPISGHATLYWYQQILGQGPKLLIQFQNNGVVDDSQLPKDRFSAERLKGVDSTLKIQPAKLEDSAVYLCASSPGTGPLGEQFFGPGTRLTVL.

This clonotype was observed at least ten times. This chain uses TRBV6-5 with TRBJ1-6; a weak D match, TRBD1 (6 bases). The CDR3 sequence is 17 residues long. V lost 6 bases, J lost 9 bases, and 24 bases lay in between. Germline V gene sequence: CDR1 MNHEY, CDR2 SVGAGI. CDR3 sequence reads: CASSQSTRQVGGSPLHF. CDR3 DNA sequence: TGTGCCAGCAGCCAATCGACTCGACAGGTTGGGGGTTCACCCCTCCACTTT.

This chain uses TRBV27 with TRBJ2-7, with unresolved D. CDR1 and CDR2 (germline): MNHEY, SMNVEV (reference sequence). Trimming left V 6 bases short and J 0 bases short, with 12 bases between. The CDR3 runs 14 residues. This CDR3 reads CASRGTPNSYEQYF. The CDR3 DNA sequence: TGTGCCAGCAGGGGTACACCGAACTCCTACGAGCAGTACTTC.

This clonotype was counted a few times. This CDR3 is CASSLPGSSYEQYF. In nucleotides, the CDR3 is TGTGCCAGCAGCTTACCCGGGAGCTCCTACGAGCAGTACTTC. This sequence joins TRBV7-4 and TRBJ2-7; D may be TRBD2 (6 bases). V was cut by 2 bases and J by 0 bases, with 8 bases left in between. The CDR3 spans 14 residues. CDR1 and CDR2 (germline): SGHVT, SQSDAQ.

This clonotype has just a few counts. The chain uses TRBV5-4 and TRBJ2-7; 7 bases agree with TRBD1. This CDR3 has 13 amino acids. Germline trimming cut 3 bases from V and 6 bases from J; bases unmatched to any gene: 6. Germline-derived CDR1 and CDR2 are SGHNT and YYREEE (reference sequence). This CDR3 reads CASSSGQPSEQYF. CDR3 in DNA: TGTGCCAGCAGCTCGGGACAGCCGAGCGAGCAGTACTTC.

The rearrangement joins TRBV7-2 to TRBJ2-1; TRBD2 aligns across 9 bases. Germline V gene data show CDR1 as SGHTA and CDR2 as FQGNSA. The CDR3 runs to 16 residues. V shed 3 bases, J shed 5 bases, and the junction held 8 bases outside the gene matches. Here the CDR3 reads CASSFLGASGNNEQFF. In nucleotides, the CDR3 is TGTGCCAGCAGCTTCTTGGGGGCTAGCGGGAACAATGAGCAGTTCTTC.

This clonotype has just a few counts. This chain connects TRBV6-2 or TRBV6-3 to TRBJ1-3; D remains unclear. The CDR3 sequence is 14 residues long. The ends were cut back, 10 bases at V and 0 bases at J, with 13 bases in the middle. Germline loops: CDR1 MNHEY, CDR2 SVGEGT. The DNA of the CDR3 is TGTGCCACCTTAGACCGCTACTCTGGAAACACCATATATTTT. This encodes CATLDRYSGNTIYF.